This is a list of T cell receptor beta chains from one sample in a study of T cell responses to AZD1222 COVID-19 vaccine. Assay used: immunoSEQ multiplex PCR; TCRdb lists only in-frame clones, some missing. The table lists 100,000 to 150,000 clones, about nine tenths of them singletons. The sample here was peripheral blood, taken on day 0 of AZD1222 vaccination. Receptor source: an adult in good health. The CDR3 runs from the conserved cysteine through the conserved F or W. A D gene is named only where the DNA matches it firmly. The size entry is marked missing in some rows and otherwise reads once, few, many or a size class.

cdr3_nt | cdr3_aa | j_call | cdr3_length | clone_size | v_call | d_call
TGTGCCAGCTCAAACCAAGAGACCCAGTACTTC | CASSNQETQYF | TRBJ2-5 | 11 | once | TRBV18 | .
TGCGCCAGCAGCCAAGGCTCCGGGACCGTCGGTGAAGCTTTCTTT | CASSQGSGTVGEAFF | TRBJ1-1 | 15 | . | TRBV4-3 | .
TGTGCCAGCAGCGTAGAACAGGGAAGGACAGATACGCAGTATTTT | CASSVEQGRTDTQYF | TRBJ2-3 | 15 | . | TRBV9 | .
TGTGCCACCAGCCCGGGGGGAAGCACAGATACGCAGTATTTT | CATSPGGSTDTQYF | TRBJ2-3 | 14 | few | TRBV15 | TRBD2
TGTGCCAGCAGCCAACCCTTCGAACAGAAGGAGCAGTACTTC | CASSQPFEQKEQYF | TRBJ2-7 | 14 | few | TRBV14 | .
TGTGCCAGCAGCTTAGAGGGACAGAATCAGCCCCAGCATTTT | CASSLEGQNQPQHF | TRBJ1-5 | 14 | once | TRBV7-2 | TRBD1
TGTGCCAGCACCAAGGGAGGGCAGAGCTCCTACGAGCAGTACTTC | CASTKGGQSSYEQYF | TRBJ2-7 | 15 | . | TRBV6-5 | TRBD2
TGCAGCGCGCACCAGGGGAAAGGGGAGCAGTACTTC | CSAHQGKGEQYF | TRBJ2-7 | 12 | . | TRBV29-1 | .
TGCGCCAGCAGCGCCGGGACAGGGGGCGAAGAGACCCAGTACTTC | CASSAGTGGEETQYF | TRBJ2-5 | 15 | . | TRBV5-1 | TRBD1
TGTGCCAGTAGTATGCGTCGAAGCGGCTACACCTTC | CASSMRRSGYTF | TRBJ1-2 | 12 | . | TRBV19 | .
TGTGCCAGCAGTTTATTAGCGGGTAACGAGCAGTACTTC | CASSLLAGNEQYF | TRBJ2-7 | 13 | . | TRBV28 | TRBD2
TGTGCCAGCAGTTTTTCCCACGACAGCCGGGGCTACGAGCAGTACTTC | CASSFSHDSRGYEQYF | TRBJ2-7 | 16 | . | TRBV28 | .
TGTGCCAGCAGCATCGATTCCGGGACGGGTGGATGCGAGCAGTACTTC | CASSIDSGTGGCEQYF | TRBJ2-7 | 16 | . | TRBV21-1 | .
TGTGCCAGCAGACCGAAAGGAACTAATGAAAAACTGTTTTTT | CASRPKGTNEKLFF | TRBJ1-4 | 14 | . | TRBV13 | .
TGTGCCAGCAGTGCCCCCGGACTAGCGGGGCTCTACGAGCAGTACTTC | CASSAPGLAGLYEQYF | TRBJ2-7 | 16 | few | TRBV6-1 | TRBD2
TGCGCCAGCTGTGGTTCCCTTTTTGAAAAACTGTTTTTT | CASCGSLFEKLFF | TRBJ1-4 | 13 | . | TRBV23-1 | .
TGTGCCAGCAAACCGGGAGGGGCTCCCGAGCAGTACTTC | CASKPGGAPEQYF | TRBJ2-7 | 13 | . | TRBV6-5 | TRBD2
TGTGCCAGTAGTCACGGACAGGCGGCTGAAGCTTTCTTT | CASSHGQAAEAFF | TRBJ1-1 | 13 | . | TRBV19 | TRBD1
TGCGCCAGCAGTCGGGCTACAGGGGCAGATACGCAGTATTTT | CASSRATGADTQYF | TRBJ2-3 | 14 | once | TRBV10-1 | TRBD1
TGTGCCAGCAGTCGAACGAATAGCAATCAGCCCCAGCATTTT | CASSRTNSNQPQHF | TRBJ1-5 | 14 | . | TRBV6-6 | .
TGTGCCAGCAGCTGGGCGGGGGATGGAAACACCATATATTTT | CASSWAGDGNTIYF | TRBJ1-3 | 14 | . | TRBV6-6 | .
TGTGCCAGCAGTTTGGACAGGACCTCTGGAAACACCATATATTTT | CASSLDRTSGNTIYF | TRBJ1-3 | 15 | . | TRBV6-6 | TRBD1
TGTGCCATCGGACAGGAGCCATCAACCGGGGAGCTGTTTTTT | CAIGQEPSTGELFF | TRBJ2-2 | 14 | . | TRBV6-5 | TRBD1
TGTGCCACCAGCAGAGATCAGGGATCTAATGAAAAACTGTTTTTT | CATSRDQGSNEKLFF | TRBJ1-4 | 15 | . | TRBV15 | .
TGTGCCAGCAGCTTAGGGGAGGGATGGAGCACTGAAGCTTTCTTT | CASSLGEGWSTEAFF | TRBJ1-1 | 15 | . | TRBV11-2 | .
TGTGCCAGCAGTTTCGGACAATTCGAGCAGTTCTTC | CASSFGQFEQFF | TRBJ2-1 | 12 | . | TRBV4-2 | .
TGTGCCAGCAGCGCCCGACAGGGGAGTTTATCCGGCTACACCTTC | CASSARQGSLSGYTF | TRBJ1-2 | 15 | . | TRBV7-9 | TRBD1
TGTGCCAGCAGCTTAGTCTCAGGACGCAACACTGAAGCTTTCTTT | CASSLVSGRNTEAFF | TRBJ1-1 | 15 | few | TRBV7-9 | .
TGTGCCACCAGCCTAACAGGGAACAGCCAGCCCCAGCATTTT | CATSLTGNSQPQHF | TRBJ1-5 | 14 | . | TRBV15 | .
TGTGCCAGCAGTTGGGTCTCTGGGGCCAACGTCCTGACTTTC | CASSWVSGANVLTF | TRBJ2-6 | 14 | once | TRBV6-2/TRBV6-3 | .
TGCAGCTCAAACACAGATACGCAGTATTTT | CSSNTDTQYF | TRBJ2-3 | 10 | . | TRBV29-1 | .
TGTGCCAGCAGACCGGGACAGAGAGCCTACGAGCAGTACTTC | CASRPGQRAYEQYF | TRBJ2-7 | 14 | . | TRBV7-2 | TRBD1
TGTGCCAGCAGCCCCATCGGGACCTACGAGCAGTACTTC | CASSPIGTYEQYF | TRBJ2-7 | 13 | few | TRBV12-3/TRBV12-4 | .
TGTGCCAGCAGCTCTCGGACAGGCTCCTACGAGCAGTACTTC | CASSSRTGSYEQYF | TRBJ2-7 | 14 | . | TRBV7-2 | TRBD1
TGTGCCAGCAGCTCCTTACTGTCTGGGGATGAGCAGTTCTTC | CASSSLLSGDEQFF | TRBJ2-1 | 14 | . | TRBV7-6 | .
TGTGCCAGCAGTGAGCGGGGCAACGAGCAGTACTTC | CASSERGNEQYF | TRBJ2-7 | 12 | once | TRBV6-1 | .
TGTGCCAGCAGCCCCCTGGGCCAGGGTATATACGAGCAGTACTTC | CASSPLGQGIYEQYF | TRBJ2-7 | 15 | . | TRBV7-9 | .
TGTGCCAGCAGTCTCAACAGGGGGCGAGGTGGCTACACCTTC | CASSLNRGRGGYTF | TRBJ1-2 | 14 | . | TRBV28 | TRBD1
TGTGCCAGCAGCTTAGGGAGTGGTGACTACAATGAGCAGTTCTTC | CASSLGSGDYNEQFF | TRBJ2-1 | 15 | few | TRBV7-9 | .
TGTGCCAGCTCCCCCGGGAAAAAAGAACCGCAAGCTTTCTTT | CASSPGKKEPQAFF | TRBJ1-1 | 14 | once | TRBV18 | .